This TCR beta chain was found in a study of CD8 T cells in ankylosing spondylitis. This clonotype was recorded at least ten times. Its target is not known. Study-wide points: Enrichment of disease-linked clones was reportedly significant in matched ankylosing spondylitis synovial fluid. Reactive arthritis synovial fluid and blood were previously reported to contain some motif variants. Characteristic of ankylosing spondylitis blood, it appeared, was a TCR beta motif comprising several highly homologous variants.

TCRdb recomputed calls from the 5' RACE reads with MiXCR, one row per CDR3 protein. The repertoire holds about 220,000 distinct CDR3 sequences, with about 7.3% as singletons. This CDR3 contains 13 residues. Per the germline V gene, CDR1 is SEHNR and CDR2 is FQNEAQ (reference sequence). V dropped 5 bases and J dropped 8; count of bases not matched to a gene: 4. The chain carries TRBV7-9 and TRBJ2-1; 9 bases map to TRBD1. This TCR was sampled from a male donor with ankylosing spondylitis. Sequenced material: blood, either unsorted or a sorted T cell fraction (not recorded which). The CDR3 DNA reads as TGTGCCAGCAGCCGGGACAGGGCTGATGAGCAGTTCTTC. Protein product: CASSRDRADEQFF.